The 5 T cell receptor beta chains in this list originate from one sample, sequenced in a study of neurological immune-mediated disorders. Each CDR3 protein gets one entry after TCRdb re-called the 5' RACE reads with MiXCR. The sample lists over 45,000 distinct CDR3 sequences; roughly 25% were seen once. The material sequenced was PBMCs. The receptors derive from a woman in her seventies in good health.

By sample share, this clonotype is medium-sized. V gene TRBV6-6 combines with J gene TRBJ2-2; D is uncertain. V was cut by 0 bases and J by 8 bases, with 4 bases left in between. The CDR3 is made up of 12 amino acids. Germline lookup yields CDR1 MNHNY and CDR2 SVGAGI (reference sequence). CDR3 sequence (DNA): TGTGCCAGCAGTTACTCGCGAGGGGAGCTGTTTTTT. Translation: CASSYSRGELFF.

Ten or more counts support this clonotype. The chain is built from TRBV5-1 and TRBJ2-1; the match to TRBD1 covers 7 bases. The CDR3 contains 16 residues. Trimming at V came to 4 bases and at J to 4 bases, leaving 11 bases not matched to a gene. Germline V lookup: CDR1 SGHRS, CDR2 YFSETQ. The CDR3 here is CASSPDPQGQYNEQFF. CDR3 in DNA: TGCGCCAGCAGCCCCGACCCACAGGGACAGTACAATGAGCAGTTCTTC.

This clonotype was recorded at least ten times. The J gene is TRBJ2-1, the V gene TRBV5-6; no definite D call. V lost 2 bases to trimming and J lost 5 bases, with 11 bases between them. The CDR3 has 14 amino acids. The germline CDR1 and CDR2 sequences are SGHDT and YYEEEE. The CDR3, as DNA: TGTGCCAGCAGCTTAGGGCCAGCGAACAATGAGCAGTTCTTC. Residues: CASSLGPANNEQFF.

In this sample, this clonotype turned up many times. V gene TRBV6-2 or TRBV6-3 combines with J gene TRBJ2-1; D ambiguous. CDR1 is MNHEY, CDR2 SVGEGT, per germline. This CDR3 is 14 amino acids long. Trimming took off 0 bases at V and 3 bases at J, with 6 bases between the two ends. The CDR3 loop reads CASSYSPDYNEQFF. The DNA for the CDR3 is TGTGCCAGCAGTTACTCTCCAGACTACAATGAGCAGTTCTTC.

J is TRBJ1-1 and V is TRBV4-1, with unresolved D. The CDR3 totals 15 residues. Trimming left V 2 bases short and J 4 bases short, with 14 bases between. Per germline, CDR1 MGHRA and CDR2 YSYEKL. The chain's CDR3 is CASSQIPHLSTEAFF. DNA of the CDR3: TGCGCCAGCAGCCAAATCCCCCATCTGAGCACTGAAGCTTTCTTT.